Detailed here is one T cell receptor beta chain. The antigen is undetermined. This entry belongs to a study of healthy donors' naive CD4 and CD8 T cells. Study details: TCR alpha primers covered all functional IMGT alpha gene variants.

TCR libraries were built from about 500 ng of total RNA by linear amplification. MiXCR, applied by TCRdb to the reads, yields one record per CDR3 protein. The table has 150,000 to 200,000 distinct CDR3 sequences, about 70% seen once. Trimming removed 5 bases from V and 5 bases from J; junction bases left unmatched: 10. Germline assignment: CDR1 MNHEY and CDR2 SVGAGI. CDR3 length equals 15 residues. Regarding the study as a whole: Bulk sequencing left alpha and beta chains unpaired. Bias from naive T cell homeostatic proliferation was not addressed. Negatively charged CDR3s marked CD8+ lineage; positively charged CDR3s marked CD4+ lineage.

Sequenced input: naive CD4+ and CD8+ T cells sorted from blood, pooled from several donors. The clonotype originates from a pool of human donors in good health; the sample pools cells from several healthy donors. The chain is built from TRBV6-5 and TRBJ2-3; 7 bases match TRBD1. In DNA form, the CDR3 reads TGTGCCAGCAGTCCGGACAGGTTAAAGGAAGATACGCAGTATTTT. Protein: CASSPDRLKEDTQYF.